This T cell receptor beta chain originates from a study of Ad26.COV2.S vaccination and SARS-CoV-2 variants. Overall study context: Participant was drawn from the COV1001 Ad26.COV2.S trial arm. Study findings and constraints: There was a possibility that the TCR breadth and depth analyses underestimated total T cell responses. Substantial post-vaccination breadth of spike-specific CD8+ and CD4+ T cell responses was reported.

Generated by immunoSEQ multiplex PCR, the TCRdb table keeps only in-frame clones and is missing some. Among a few hundred thousand clones, around nine tenths were seen once, and the ten largest hold roughly 3.1%. This clone was picked up one time. What it recognizes is unknown. Treatment here: some 20 received Ad26.COV2.S at low or high dose, single or two shots; a few received placebo; per-sample allocation not given. Sampling took place 63 days after the first vaccine or placebo injection. This TCR was sampled from a person aged 18-65 years who received the Ad26.COV2.S COVID-19 vaccine or a placebo. The sample in question was peripheral blood, obtained in a trial of Ad26.COV2.S vaccine versus placebo.

CDR3 in DNA: TGTGCCAGCAGTTACCTCTCTGCTACCGTGGGGCAGTATTTT. Its protein is CASSYLSATVGQYF. V is TRBV6-5 and J is TRBJ2-3; D unresolved. This CDR3 has 14 amino acids. Germline CDR1 reads MNHEY; CDR2 reads SVGAGI. V lost 2 bases, J lost 11 bases, and 17 bases lay in between.